This T cell receptor beta chain was recorded in a study of blood T cells in healthy people across ages (dated by TCRdb to the mid-2010s). Background on the whole study: Template switching captured roughly one uniquely barcoded TCR beta cDNA molecule per two T cells in model experiments. Using deep sequencing normalized with unique cDNA molecular identifiers, the study measured how TCR beta repertoire diversity changes with age. Four age groups were formed from the donors: young (average roughly 16 years), middle-aged (roughly 38), aged (more than 55) and long-lived (about 80). To avoid experimental bias, donors of different ages were distributed randomly across sequencing lanes. The study analyzed two additional independent replicas of 1 million unique cDNA reads from the same blood draw for two donors, one aged 18 to 29 and one aged 80 or older. Overall results and qualifications from the work: Conclusive comparison of naive and antigen-experienced compartments was prevented by the profiling of bulk unsorted PBMCs. As age increased, observed TCR beta diversity per million T cells dropped in a roughly linear way, and a significant reduction was already evident by age about 36. Because donor CMV infection status was unknown, age-related changes in expanded clonotypes were potentially confounded. A strong correlation was found between observed TCR beta diversity and the percentage of naive T cells measured by flow cytometry. Compared with the aged group, the long-lived group had more naive CD4+ T cells, fewer expanded clones and increased TCR diversity, suggesting age selection. Total diversity estimates from one million sequenced T cells were considered lower bounds and underestimates.

Receptors were amplified or captured by 5' RACE. Instrument on record: Illumina HiSeq 2500. A second roughly 6 to 11 cycle PCR used a sample-barcoded 5' primer and a J-beta primer mix. A unique molecular identifier was introduced onto each TCR beta cDNA molecule by a template-switch 5' adaptor carrying 12 random nucleotides. Each sample yielded at least 3 million CDR3-containing paired-end reads. All of the RNA was converted into first-strand cDNA using the Mint cDNA synthesis kit, with a TRBC-specific oligonucleotide serving as the primer. Following uracil-DNA glycosylase treatment, a first 18-cycle PCR with universal primers M1SS and BC2_uni_R was performed on all cDNA. Per the source publication's procedure: For normalization, 1 million high-quality reads were randomly selected from each sample, with every read carrying a distinct molecular identifier. Instead of being binned into consensus sequences, reads with shared molecular identifiers were discarded. CDR3 identification, clonotype clustering and error correction used MiTCR with a Q25 quality threshold and the strictest error-elimination algorithm. Lower-bound total TCR beta diversity was estimated with a nonparametric unseen species model using Euler transformation. Through fastp at Q25 and MiXCR, TCRdb rebuilt clones from the public reads, retaining in-frame beta chains. Rows merge per CDR3 protein into single entries with the most common DNA and genes. Here the V and J calls rest on TCRdb's processing, not on the authors' analysis. This sample has about 970,000 distinct CDR3 sequences in its table, and about 51% of those were observed once. Roughly a fifth of the sample belongs to the ten largest clones.

Concerning this clonotype: The specificity of this receptor is unknown. No per-base quality is available; no much larger clone lies one base away.

The 40 or so donors, aged about 6 to 100 years, were systemically healthy Caucasian individuals from Russia. Roughly 10 milliliters of peripheral blood were collected from each donor into EDTA-treated Vacutainer tubes. Ficoll-Paque density-gradient centrifugation was used to isolate PBMCs, with at least 6.5 million per sample. Total RNA was extracted from PBMCs with Trizol reagent, with at least 5 micrograms obtained per sample. Naive CD45RAhigh/CD27high T cell percentages were measured by flow cytometry on a PBMC aliquot from every donor. The sample consisted of blood. The sequence came from a woman aged 60-75 years in good health.

In nucleotides, the sequence is TGTGCCAGCAGTCCGCTCCAAGGCGGCCCTAATTCACCCCTCCACTTT. This sequence encodes CASSPLQGGPNSPLHF. Recombination joined TRBV12-3 or TRBV12-4 with TRBJ1-6; no D segment can be confidently identified. The junction carries 17 bases between V and J, which are trimmed by 5 bases and 6 bases respectively. The CDR3 runs 16 amino acids, cysteine and phenylalanine included. Here the CDR3 DNA is all that survives: 48 bases in frame from base 1.